This T cell receptor (beta chain) was obtained from a study of T cells in Graves' hyperthyroidism and ophthalmopathy. Study results and limitations: Most clonotypes expanded in thyroid above 0.001 were likewise present in blood.

The sample holds a few counts of this clonotype. Its antigen is as yet unknown. Fresh 10 ml peripheral blood yielded PBMCs. V lost 7 bases and J 5 bases, leaving 17 bases between the germline ends. The germline V gene encodes CDR1 MNHNS and CDR2 SASEGT. This CDR3 has 14 amino acids. Researchers amplified the TCR beta CDR3 regions from RNA transcripts. Primed by the HTBI set, a first-round RT-PCR was run on the TCR CDR3. MiXCR was run by TCRdb on the multiplex PCR reads, yielding one entry per CDR3 protein. This sample carries some 550,000 distinct CDR3 sequences, approximately 16% of them seen once, and the ten largest clones take approximately 3.5%.

The sample taken for sequencing was blood. The V and J genes are TRBV6-1 and TRBJ1-2; possibly TRBD1 for D (6 bases). The sequence was obtained from a woman in her forties with Graves' ophthalmopathy. CDR3 sequence (DNA): TGTGCCAGCAATTCGGGGGGCGCGGATTATGGCTACACCTTC. It yields the protein CASNSGGADYGYTF.